This T cell receptor beta chain was captured in a study of cytomegalovirus exposure and HLA in healthy donors. Germline CDR1 and CDR2: LNHDA and SQIVND (reference sequence). The length of the CDR3 is 12 residues. V trimming: 5 bases; J trimming: 12 bases; junction bases outside the gene matches: 5. A remark on this clone: Antigen specificity is unknown.

Study results and caveats: Differences between HLA loci emerged in a later analysis of TCR association rates, with DRB1 most and HLA-C fewest.

Amplification used 60 Vbeta primers and 13 Jbeta primers. Here immunoSEQ multiplex PCR was the method, and the copy in TCRdb shows in-frame clones only, minus some. The sample includes 130,000 or so clones, roughly 74% seen only once; the top ten take more than 6%. The chain employs TRBV19 and TRBJ1-4; 8 bases agree with TRBD1. Sequencing input: PBMCs. This clonotype was sampled from a man aged 40-49 years in good health and CMV-seropositive. CDR3 in DNA: TGTGCCAGTAGTCTGCAGACAGGGGAACTGTTTTTT. Encoded protein: CASSLQTGELFF.